The 13 T cell receptor beta chains below come from one sample, sequenced in a study of shared clonotypes between healthy human individuals. Using immunoSEQ multiplex PCR, the repertoire was profiled, and TCRdb retains in-frame clones only, with some absent. The table shows 400,000 to 600,000 clones, with about three quarters occurring only once. The specimen was PBMCs. All receptors derive from a middle-aged woman in good health. Some clones in this sample may be carry-over from other donors' samples.

This rearrangement joins TRBV28 to TRBJ2-7; 9 positions match TRBD2. CDR1 MDHEN and CDR2 SYDVKM come from the germline V gene. The CDR3 extends over 16 amino acids. The V and J ends lost 2 bases and 4 bases, in that order; junction bases with no gene match: 9. The CDR3 loop is CASSLQGGRALYEQYF. The CDR3 DNA reads as TGTGCCAGCAGTTTACAGGGCGGGAGGGCCTTATACGAGCAGTACTTC. The complete variable domain, with remaining parts taken from reference TRBV28 and TRBJ2-7, reads DVKVTQSSRYLVKRTGEKVFLECVQDMDHENMFWYRQDPGLGLRLIYFSYDVKMKEKGDIPEGYSVSREKKERFSLILESASTNQTSMYLCASSLQGGRALYEQYFGPGTRLTVT.

The J gene is TRBJ2-2, the V gene TRBV6-1; D possibly corresponds to TRBD1 (5 bases). The CDR3 totals 14 residues. V lost 6 bases to trimming and J lost 5 bases, with 13 bases between them. CDR1 and CDR2 (germline): MNHNS, SASEGT. CDR3 DNA sequence: TGTGCCAGCAGCTGGACACCCCTTACCGGGGAGCTGTTTTTT. Protein sequence: CASSWTPLTGELFF.

V is TRBV15 and J is TRBJ2-1, with D perhaps given as TRBD1 or TRBD2 (5 bases each). This CDR3 has 17 amino acids. V was cut by 0 bases and J by 12 bases, with 24 bases left in between. Germline CDR1 LNHNV, CDR2 YYDKDF (reference sequence). The CDR3 reads CATSRDLPRDGVRGQFF. In DNA form, the CDR3 reads TGTGCCACCAGCAGAGATCTCCCCCGGGACGGTGTTCGGGGGCAGTTCTTC.

J is TRBJ1-4 and V is TRBV6-1; TRBD1 matches 8 bases. V trimming: 3 bases; J trimming: 6 bases; junction bases outside the gene matches: 3. CDR3 length: 14 residues. Per the germline V gene, CDR1 is MNHNS and CDR2 is SASEGT. The CDR3: CASSDGQGYEKLFF. The CDR3 DNA reads TGTGCCAGCAGTGACGGACAGGGATATGAAAAACTGTTTTTT.

The V and J genes are TRBV6-4 and TRBJ2-2, with D hard to call. Per the germline V gene, CDR1 is MRHNA and CDR2 is SNTAGT. Trimming removed 8 bases at V and 10 bases at J, with 11 bases between. The CDR3 consists of 11 residues. Here the CDR3 reads CASSTRAELFF. Written as DNA, the CDR3 is TGTGCCAGCTCTACTCGCGCGGAGCTGTTTTTT.

This sequence joins TRBV7-2 and TRBJ2-7; 7 nucleotides line up with TRBD2. CDR3 length equals 14 residues. Trimming removed 5 bases from V and 0 bases from J; junction bases left unmatched: 4. Germline CDR1 and CDR2: SGHTA and FQGNSA. The CDR3 loop reads CASSRGGNSYEQYF. The DNA for the CDR3 is TGTGCCAGCAGCAGGGGAGGGAACTCCTACGAGCAGTACTTC.

The V gene is TRBV11-2, the J gene TRBJ2-7; tentatively, D is TRBD2 (5 bases). The CDR3 covers 13 residues. The V gene lost 9 bases and the J gene lost 2 bases, with 14 bases spanning the gap. The germline V gene has CDR1 SGHAT and CDR2 FQNNGV. CDR3 DNA: TGTGCCAGTTCCCCCGGGGTACCCTACGAGCAGTACTTC. This codes for CASSPGVPYEQYF.

The chain links TRBV23-1 to TRBJ2-1, with 9 nucleotides matching TRBD1. TRBV23-1 is known as an ORF, though its function is uncertain. CDR3 length: 17 residues. V was pared by 4 bases and J by 4 bases, with 11 bases of the junction left unmatched. The CDR3 DNA reads as TGCGCCAGCAGTCTAAACCCCGGACAGGGGAGATACAATGAGCAGTTCTTC. Residues: CASSLNPGQGRYNEQFF.

At least ten counts were recorded for this clone. The chain combines TRBV2 with TRBJ2-4; 9 bases are a match to TRBD1. There are 17 residues in the CDR3. The germline V gene has CDR1 SNHLY and CDR2 FYNNEI. V shed 8 bases and J 3 bases; nucleotides not matched to a gene: 14. The CDR3 coding sequence is TGTGCCAGCGGCTGGACAGGGGTCGCGTCGGGCAAAAACATTCAGTACTTC. It yields the protein CASGWTGVASGKNIQYF.

This chain connects TRBV21-1 to TRBJ2-1; the table's D gene call, TRBD1, was not cross checked with the DNA. TRBV21-1 is an annotated pseudogene. This CDR3 is built from 17 residues. CDR3 DNA: TGTGCCAGCAGCAAAGATAGGACAGGGCGGGAATACAATGAGCAGTTCTTC. This codes for CASSKDRTGREYNEQFF.

This clone was seen a handful of times. V is TRBV27 and J is TRBJ2-1; unclear D gene. Per the germline V gene, CDR1 is MNHEY and CDR2 is SMNVEV (reference sequence). The V gene lost 6 bases and the J gene lost 0 bases, with 9 bases spanning the gap. The CDR3 has 14 residues. The CDR3 DNA reads TGTGCCAGCAGGGCCTCGAGCTCCTACAATGAGCAGTTCTTC. Protein: CASRASSSYNEQFF.

A single count supports this clone. This CDR3 is CASRTGTYLSYTF. The CDR3 DNA sequence: TGTGCCAGCAGAACCGGGACTTACTTGAGCTACACCTTC. The chain links TRBV28 to TRBJ1-2; TRBD1 might be the D (5 bases). This CDR3 region has 13 residues. Germline V gene lookup returns CDR1 MDHEN and CDR2 SYDVKM. Trimming cost V 6 bases and J 9 bases, with 17 bases left between them.

CDR3: CASSLAGHSYEQYF. CDR3 in DNA: TGTGCCAGCAGTTTAGCGGGACACTCCTACGAGCAGTACTTC. This chain joins TRBV28 and TRBJ2-7, with D possibly being TRBD1 or TRBD2 (6 bases each). Germline loops: CDR1 MDHEN, CDR2 SYDVKM. The ends were cut back, 2 bases at V and 0 bases at J, with 8 bases in the middle. This CDR3 is 14 amino acids long.